This T cell receptor (beta chain) was captured by sequencing in a study of control samples from healthy donors and cancer patients (dated by TCRdb to the early 2020s). A distance of 10 bases separates the germline ends of V and J, which lose 3 bases and 7 bases respectively. Including cysteine and phenylalanine, the CDR3 has 13 amino acids. Of all the DNA, just the CDR3 is kept, 39 bases in frame from base 1. The germline V gene sets CDR1 to MNHNS and CDR2 to SASEGT. The library was made by the immunoSEQ multiplex PCR assay. Entries here come from immuneACCESS through TCRdb and include only in-frame sequences with V and J called. Some clones fail to appear in such tables; in the studies checked, an unresolved V gene covers under half of the shortfall, and the cause of the remainder is unknown. The sample contains about 100,000 clones, around 92% of them found a single time. The ten top clones hold 2% to 3% of the sample.

Notes on this clone: No cognate antigen has been identified for it. No base quality information exists; no much larger clone differs at one position.

The chain joins TRBV6-1 to TRBJ1-3; the D gene is unclear. The sequencing input was blood. This clonotype was sampled from a woman in her late teens or twenties in good health. CDR3 loop: CASSDASLNTIYF. The nucleotides read TGTGCCAGCAGTGACGCGTCTCTGAACACCATATATTTT.